These 7 T cell receptor beta chains share one sample of origin, sequenced in a study of T cell responses to AZD1222 COVID-19 vaccine. The assay was immunoSEQ multiplex PCR, and TCRdb's table has in-frame clones only and misses some. The sample has roughly 170,000 clones, roughly nine tenths seen once. The specimen comprised peripheral blood, sampled on day 0 of AZD1222 vaccination. The receptors here all came from an adult in good health.

This sequence joins TRBV20-1 and TRBJ2-1; 10 nucleotides match TRBD1. The CDR3 contains 11 residues. CDR1 is DFQATT and CDR2 is SNEGSKA in the germline V gene (reference sequence). The junction had 0 bases not matched to a gene; V was cut back by 5 bases and J by 8 bases. For the CDR3, the DNA is TGCAGTGCTGGACAGGGGGATGAGCAGTTCTTC. Translating it yields CSAGQGDEQFF.

This rearrangement joins TRBV11-3 to TRBJ2-3; D perhaps matches TRBD1 (9 bases). Germline loops: CDR1 SGHNT, CDR2 YENEEA. Trimming cost V 8 bases and J 5 bases, with 23 bases left between them. CDR3 length equals 16 residues. The CDR3: CASAGGGQGLGDTQYF. The CDR3 bases are TGTGCCAGCGCGGGGGGAGGACAGGGGTTAGGAGATACGCAGTATTTT.

The rearrangement links TRBV24-1 to TRBJ1-5, with D perhaps matching TRBD1 (5 bases). Looked up from germline, CDR1 is KGHDR and CDR2 is SFDVKD. V lost 4 bases, J lost 1 base, and 7 bases lay in between. The CDR3 is 14 amino acids. In DNA, the CDR3 is TGTGCCACCAGTGACCCAGGGAGCAATCAGCCCCAGCATTTT. Its translation is CATSDPGSNQPQHF.

The rearrangement uses TRBV7-9 and TRBJ1-4, with D uncertain. Trimming stripped 3 bases from V and 8 bases from J, with 13 bases between. This CDR3 is built from 14 residues. The germline CDR1 and CDR2 sequences are SEHNR and FQNEAQ (reference sequence). CDR3 amino acids: CASSFGNLEEKLFF. The CDR3 nucleotides are TGTGCCAGCAGCTTTGGGAACTTGGAAGAAAAACTGTTTTTT.

The V call is TRBV7-2, the J call TRBJ1-4, with D maybe TRBD1 (6 bases). Germline V gives CDR1 SGHTA, CDR2 FQGNSA. The germline V and J ends were trimmed by 5 bases and 8 bases, with 18 bases remaining between them. The CDR3 is made up of 15 amino acids. The CDR3 DNA sequence: TGTGCCAGCAGCCTACAGGGCACGATAGGGGAAAAACTGTTTTTT. Translating it yields CASSLQGTIGEKLFF.

The rearrangement joins TRBV3-1 (or the pseudogene TRBV3-2) to TRBJ1-2; 7 positions agree with TRBD1. V lost 4 bases and J lost 6; bases outside the gene matches: 5. The CDR3 is made up of 13 amino acids. From germline, CDR1 is LGHDT and CDR2 YNNKEL (reference sequence). In DNA, the CDR3 is TGTGCCAGCAGCCGCCCGACAGGGAATGGCTACACCTTC. As protein: CASSRPTGNGYTF.

The gene calls are TRBV10-3 and TRBJ1-4; D remains unclear. Germline V lookup: CDR1 ENHRY, CDR2 SYGVKD. V was trimmed by 4 bases and J by 11 bases, leaving 14 bases between them. This CDR3 is 13 amino acids long. The CDR3 sequence: CAISVGRAEKLFF. As DNA, the CDR3 is TGTGCCATCAGTGTTGGTCGTGCGGAGAAACTGTTTTTT.